The source of this T cell receptor (beta chain) is a study of blood T cell repertoires in COVID-19. Overall study: The samples span acute and convalescent COVID-19 from the United States, Italy and Spain. The analysed material was cDNA or gDNA that came from T cells, B-cell-depleted T cells, or PBMCs.

Source study methods: Estimates of nucleated cell counts were drawn from the amplification of reference gene primers. Profiled with immunoSEQ multiplex PCR; TCRdb holds only in-frame clones, not every one. V and J calls and clone size are copied from that table; D and trimming were computed from the DNA. The top ten clones hold more than 5.5% of a sample with some 200,000 clones, more than 75% of them seen once. V trimming: 1 base; J trimming: 6 bases; junction bases outside the gene matches: 6. The CDR3 is 15 amino acids. The V gene's germline CDR1 is GTSNPN and CDR2 SVGIG (reference sequence). This clone was picked up a small number of times.

Sequenced material: peripheral blood. The receptor's source is an older man with acute or convalescent COVID-19. This chain uses TRBV30 with TRBJ2-1; 10 bases agree with TRBD1. The CDR3: CAWSAMGQGSNEQFF. Written as DNA, the CDR3 is TGTGCCTGGAGTGCGATGGGACAGGGGTCCAATGAGCAGTTCTTC.